This T cell receptor beta chain was documented in a study of blood T cell repertoires in COVID-19. Study in general: Sources were T cells, B-cell-depleted T cells, or PBMCs; the material itself was cDNA or gDNA.

Original analysis: Reference gene primers were amplified, and this amplification served to estimate nucleated cell counts. TCRdb's copy holds only in-frame clones and misses some; the assay was immunoSEQ multiplex PCR. For V, J and clone size, that table is used; D and trimming come from the DNA. The repertoire holds 300,000 or so clones, with around 84% as singletons. The CDR3 loop spans 13 amino acids. The V end was cut by 3 bases, the J end by 6 bases, with 12 bases between. Germline CDR1 and CDR2: GTSNPN and SVGIG (reference sequence). The rearrangement links TRBV30 to TRBJ2-1, with D perhaps matching TRBD2 (5 bases). Sample: peripheral blood. The clonotype comes from a man in his 70s with acute or convalescent COVID-19. The CDR3 region is CAWSRRLANEQFF. In nucleotides, the CDR3 is TGTGCCTGGAGCCGCCGGCTAGCCAATGAGCAGTTCTTC.